This T cell receptor beta chain comes out of a study of shared clonotypes between healthy human individuals. Study-wide points: Clonotypes which were not shared had lower generation probabilities than clonotypes that all four donors shared. The naive CD4 repertoires of several donors were compared, and about 5% of clonotypes were shared.

TCRdb's table, derived via immunoSEQ multiplex PCR, lists solely in-frame clones and lacks some. The repertoire includes around 1,100,000 clones, 70% to 80% of them detected once, and 0.89% sits in the top ten. Remarks on this clone: What it recognizes is unknown.

The CDR3 spans 15 residues. CD45RA-negative memory and CD45RA+ naive subsets were split from the CD4+ cells. Sequencing used memory CD4+ T cells from PBMCs. The subset was: CD45RA-negative fraction. The sequence came from a young man in good health. Some clones in this sample may be carry-over from other donors' samples. V is TRBV21-1 and J is TRBJ1-4; the D call in the table, TRBD1, was not verified against the DNA. TRBV21-1 is recorded as a pseudogene. The CDR3 is CASSKVRGQDEKLFF. The CDR3 DNA reads as TGTGCCAGCAGCAAAGTTCGGGGACAAGATGAAAAACTGTTTTTT.